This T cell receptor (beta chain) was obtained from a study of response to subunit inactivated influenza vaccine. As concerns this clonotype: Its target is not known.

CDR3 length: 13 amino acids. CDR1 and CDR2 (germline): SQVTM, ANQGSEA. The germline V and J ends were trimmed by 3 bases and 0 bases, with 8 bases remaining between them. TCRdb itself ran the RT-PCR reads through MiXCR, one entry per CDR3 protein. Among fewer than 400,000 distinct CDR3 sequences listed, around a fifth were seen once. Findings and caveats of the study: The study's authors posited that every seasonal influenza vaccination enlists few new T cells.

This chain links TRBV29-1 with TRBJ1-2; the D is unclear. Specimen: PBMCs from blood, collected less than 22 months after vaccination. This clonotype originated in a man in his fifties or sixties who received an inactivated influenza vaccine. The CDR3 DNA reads TGCAGCGTTGAGGGCGCAGCTAACTATGGCTACACCTTC. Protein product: CSVEGAANYGYTF.